One sample yielded the 23 T cell receptor beta chains listed below, sequenced in a study of cytomegalovirus exposure and HLA in healthy donors (TCRdb year 2017). The library was obtained by the immunoSEQ multiplex PCR assay. For the multiplex PCR, a mixture combining 60 forward primers for TCR Vbeta segments and 13 reverse primers for TCR Jbeta segments was used. The source is immuneACCESS, and TCRdb retained only in-frame sequences with V and J called. Part of the clones is not carried over; for the studies checked, unresolved V genes explain less than half of this, and the remainder is unexplained. This sample has 95,000 to 150,000 clones in its table, and around 80% of those were observed once. The top ten clones comprise 2.1% of the sample. Sequences were obtained from PBMCs. These receptor sequences come from a man aged 30 to 39 in good health and CMV-seronegative.

This clone was seen more than once but under ten times. The rearrangement uses TRBV7-2 and TRBJ2-3; D might be TRBD1 (5 bases). The CDR3 covers 16 residues. Germline V gene sequence: CDR1 SGHTA, CDR2 FQGNSA. V gave up 1 base and J gave up 2 bases, with 13 bases separating them. This chain's CDR3 is CASSLVLLGPTDTQYF. CDR3 sequence (DNA): TGTGCCAGCAGCTTAGTACTGTTGGGGCCCACAGATACGCAGTATTTT.

This clone showed up just once. J is TRBJ2-7 and V is TRBV5-6; maybe TRBD1 (5 bases). Trimming removed 4 bases at V and 3 bases at J, with 8 bases between. The length of the CDR3 is 12 residues. Germline V lookup: CDR1 SGHDT, CDR2 YYEEEE. The CDR3 reads CASSQGVYEQYF. DNA of the CDR3: TGTGCCAGCAGCCAGGGTGTCTACGAGCAGTACTTC.

Here the CDR3 reads CASSVHRGLPGYGYTF. CDR3 sequence (DNA): TGTGCCAGCAGTGTGCACAGAGGACTCCCCGGCTATGGCTACACCTTC. V and J are TRBV2 and TRBJ1-2; D remains unclear. Per the germline V gene, CDR1 is SNHLY and CDR2 is FYNNEI. V lost 4 bases to trimming and J lost 4 bases, with 19 bases between them. The CDR3 has 16 residues.

The chain employs TRBV5-1 and TRBJ2-3, with 7 bases identical to TRBD1. After removal of 0 bases from V and 6 bases from J, the junction contained 4 bases not matched to a gene. Looked up from germline, CDR1 is SGHRS and CDR2 is YFSETQ. The CDR3 totals 14 residues. The CDR3 spells CASSLEGAMDTQYF. The CDR3 DNA reads as TGCGCCAGCAGCTTGGAGGGGGCAATGGATACGCAGTATTTT. The full variable domain, its missing parts supplied by reference TRBV5-1 and TRBJ2-3, is KAGVTQTPRYLIKTRGQQVTLSCSPISGHRSVSWYQQTPGQGLQFLFEYFSETQRNKGNFPGRFSGRQFSNSRSEMNVSTLELGDSALYLCASSLEGAMDTQYFGPGTRLTVL.

The table lists this clone with a count of one. V and J are TRBV6-1 and TRBJ1-2; TRBD1 matches at 8 bases. Germline trimming cut 4 bases from V and 0 bases from J; bases unmatched to any gene: 4. CDR3 length equals 15 residues. Germline CDR1 and CDR2: MNHNS and SASEGT. The CDR3, as DNA: TGTGCCAGCAGTGGGGGACAGGCAGCTAACTATGGCTACACCTTC. Translation gives CASSGGQAANYGYTF.

This clone was recorded once. This sequence joins TRBV18 and TRBJ1-4, with unresolved D. Trimming took off 2 bases at V and 10 bases at J, with 5 bases between the two ends. The CDR3 extends over 11 amino acids. Germline V CDR1 and CDR2: KGHSH, LQKENI. DNA of the CDR3: TGTGCCAGCTCACCATCGGGAAAACTGTTTTTT. It yields the protein CASSPSGKLFF.

This clone was seen only once. The rearrangement joins TRBV19 to TRBJ1-1; D is unresolved. V lost 6 bases and J lost 5, with 16 bases in between. CDR3 size: 14 residues. CDR1 is LNHDA, CDR2 SQIVND, per germline (reference sequence). DNA for the CDR3: TGTGCCAGTAGGGGCTCGGGAGGAGGGACTGAAGCTTTCTTT. Amino acid sequence: CASRGSGGGTEAFF. Full variable domain (remainder filled in from reference TRBV19 and TRBJ1-1): DGGITQSPKYLFRKEGQNVTLSCEQNLNHDAMYWYRQDPGQGLRLIYYSQIVNDFQKGDIAEGYSVSREKKESFPLTVTSAQKNPTAFYLCASRGSGGGTEAFFGQGTRLTVV.

The gene calls are TRBV7-2 and TRBJ1-6; weak D call: TRBD1 (6 bases). Per the germline V gene, CDR1 is SGHTA and CDR2 is FQGNSA. V lost 4 bases, J lost 11 bases, and 15 bases lay in between. The CDR3 sequence is 14 residues long. The CDR3: CASSSPGHEAPLHF. For the CDR3, the DNA is TGTGCCAGCAGCTCACCGGGACACGAGGCACCCCTCCACTTT.

The chain couples TRBV10-3 to TRBJ1-1, with TRBD1 matching 12 bases. CDR1 is ENHRY, CDR2 SYGVKD, per germline. The CDR3 spans 16 residues. V was pared by 4 bases and J by 1 base, with 4 bases of the junction left unmatched. The CDR3: CAISGGTGGENTEAFF. In DNA form, the CDR3 reads TGTGCCATCAGTGGGGGGACAGGGGGCGAGAACACTGAAGCTTTCTTT.

The rearrangement links TRBV5-1 to TRBJ1-1; D uncertain. V lost 0 bases to trimming and J lost 4 bases, with 13 bases between them. Germline-derived CDR1 and CDR2 are SGHRS and YFSETQ. The CDR3 is 15 residues long. This chain's CDR3 is CASSLEPGSGTEAFF. The DNA of the CDR3 is TGCGCCAGCAGCTTGGAACCAGGCTCCGGCACTGAAGCTTTCTTT.

The genes are TRBV2 and TRBJ1-1, with a possible D match to TRBD1 (5 bases). V was clipped by 4 bases and J by 1 base, with 13 bases between them. The CDR3 is 15 residues long. CDR1 is SNHLY and CDR2 is FYNNEI in the germline V gene. CDR3 residues: CASSARRQTNTEAFF. The CDR3 DNA sequence: TGTGCCAGCAGTGCGAGAAGACAGACGAACACTGAAGCTTTCTTT.

This clone was counted a single time. V is TRBV14 and J is TRBJ2-7, with D tentatively TRBD2 (5 bases). V gave up 6 bases and J gave up 6 bases, with 18 bases separating them. Germline CDR1 and CDR2: SGHDN and FVKESK. CDR3 length: 14 amino acids. The CDR3 sequence is CASSLPADPGEQYF. The CDR3 DNA reads TGTGCCAGCAGTCTACCAGCGGACCCGGGCGAGCAGTACTTC.

With respect to this clone: The identical CDR3 is also encoded by other nucleotide sequences in the sample. The chain is built from TRBV19 and TRBJ1-1; D is unclear. Trimming pared 2 bases from V and 1 base from J, leaving 5 bases between. Germline CDR1 is LNHDA and CDR2 is SQIVND (reference sequence). The CDR3 consists of 13 residues. The CDR3 reads CASSISGNTEAFF. The CDR3 DNA is TGTGCCAGTAGTATATCCGGGAACACTGAAGCTTTCTTT.

The CDR3 nucleotides read TGTGCCAGCAGCCCTTTGGGCAGGGGGAACTACGAGCAGTACTTC. Translating it yields CASSPLGRGNYEQYF. This rearrangement joins TRBV5-4 to TRBJ2-7; 7 positions agree with TRBD1. Trimming removed 4 bases from V and 3 bases from J; junction bases left unmatched: 10. Germline V lookup: CDR1 SGHNT, CDR2 YYREEE (reference sequence). The CDR3 loop spans 15 amino acids.

This clone has just a few counts. This chain uses TRBV6-6 with TRBJ1-2; a possible D gene is TRBD1 (5 bases). CDR1 and CDR2 (germline): MNHNY, SVGAGI (reference sequence). V was shortened by 2 bases and J by 7 bases, with 11 bases between the two germline ends. This CDR3 region has 13 residues. CDR3 coding DNA: TGTGCCAGCAGTTACCTGGGGGGTCCTGGCTACACCTTC. It encodes CASSYLGGPGYTF.

This chain links TRBV6-5 with TRBJ2-7; D possibly corresponds to TRBD1 (6 bases). The CDR3 is 15 amino acids. The ends were cut back, 2 bases at V and 0 bases at J, with 11 bases in the middle. Germline CDR1 reads MNHEY; CDR2 reads SVGAGI. The CDR3 region has the DNA TGTGCCAGCAGTTACACCACAGGGACCTCCTACGAGCAGTACTTC. It encodes CASSYTTGTSYEQYF.

The genes are TRBV6-1 and TRBJ2-1; 10 bases map to TRBD2. The CDR3 loop spans 15 amino acids. The V segment lost 4 bases and the J segment 2 bases; nucleotides outside the gene matches: 2. In germline, CDR1 is MNHNS, CDR2 SASEGT. The CDR3 region is CASSGAGGPYNEQFF. The CDR3, as DNA: TGTGCCAGCAGTGGAGCGGGGGGGCCCTACAATGAGCAGTTCTTC.

The chain has TRBV5-1 and TRBJ1-1, with D hard to call. Germline V lookup: CDR1 SGHRS, CDR2 YFSETQ. This CDR3 has 15 residues. V shed 4 bases and J shed 4 bases, with 17 bases lying between them. CDR3 coding DNA: TGCGCCAGCAGCCGTTCCTCTGGCTCGGGCACTGAAGCTTTCTTT. Its protein product is CASSRSSGSGTEAFF. The whole variable domain, remainder taken from reference TRBV5-1 and TRBJ1-1, is KAGVTQTPRYLIKTRGQQVTLSCSPISGHRSVSWYQQTPGQGLQFLFEYFSETQRNKGNFPGRFSGRQFSNSRSEMNVSTLELGDSALYLCASSRSSGSGTEAFFGQGTRLTVV.

This clone was recorded only once. V and J are TRBV5-1 and TRBJ1-2; the match to TRBD1 covers 7 bases. The junction had 9 bases not matched to a gene; V was cut back by 1 base and J by 6 bases. The CDR3 loop spans 15 amino acids. Germline CDR1 SGHRS, CDR2 YFSETQ. In nucleotides, the CDR3 is TGCGCCAGCAGCTTGAGCGGGTCACAGGGGAATGGCTACACCTTC. The encoded protein is CASSLSGSQGNGYTF.

This clone has a single count. The J gene is TRBJ1-1, the V gene TRBV28, with D possibly matching TRBD1 (5 bases). The CDR3 extends over 14 amino acids. The V gene's germline CDR1 is MDHEN and CDR2 SYDVKM. With 6 bases removed from V and 4 bases from J, the gap between germline ends came to 15 bases. CDR3 region: CASSVGRGLTEAFF. CDR3 nucleotide sequence: TGTGCCAGCAGCGTGGGGAGGGGTCTCACTGAAGCTTTCTTT. Drawing the rest from reference TRBV28 and TRBJ1-1, the complete variable domain is DVKVTQSSRYLVKRTGEKVFLECVQDMDHENMFWYRQDPGLGLRLIYFSYDVKMKEKGDIPEGYSVSREKKERFSLILESASTNQTSMYLCASSVGRGLTEAFFGQGTRLTVV.

The chain uses TRBV12-2 and TRBJ1-5. TRBV12-2 is classified as a pseudogene. The CDR3 spans 17 residues. The CDR3 nucleotides read TGTGCAAGTCGCTTAGCGGAATGGGGGGGAGACTATCAGCCCCAGCATTTT. Translating it yields CASRLAEWGGDYQPQHF.

The chain has TRBV10-1 and TRBJ2-5, with 7 positions matching TRBD2. Gene TRBJ2-7 matches the end of the DNA better, so the J call may be wrong. Germline CDR1 reads WNHNN; CDR2 reads SYGVQD (reference sequence). The CDR3 runs to 14 residues. The chain's CDR3 is CASSGGTMPSEQYF. The CDR3, as DNA: TGCGCCAGCAGTGGGGGGACTATGCCATCCGAGCAGTACTTC.

The chain combines TRBV19 with TRBJ1-2, with 7 bases that match TRBD1. Germline CDR1 and CDR2: LNHDA and SQIVND (reference sequence). V lost 6 bases and J lost 5; bases outside the gene matches: 6. The CDR3 runs 13 residues. The CDR3 bases are TGTGCCAGTAGGGGACAGCTATCTTATGGCTACACCTTC. Protein: CASRGQLSYGYTF.